One sample yielded the 2 T cell receptor beta chains listed below, sequenced in a study of blood T cell repertoires in COVID-19. Sequencing was performed with immunoSEQ multiplex PCR; in TCRdb, only in-frame clones are kept and a portion is missing. In the table there are 190,000 or so clones, approximately 90% of which are singletons. Sequencing was carried out using peripheral blood. These receptors all come from a woman younger than 30 who had recovered from COVID-19.

This clone appeared a single time. The chain carries TRBV19 and TRBJ1-3; TRBD1 is a possible D gene (5 bases). Germline-derived CDR1 and CDR2 are LNHDA and SQIVND (reference sequence). The CDR3 length is 14 residues. Trimming removed 3 bases from V and 4 bases from J, with 10 bases in between. The CDR3 coding sequence is TGTGCCAGTAGTATCCTAGGGGCCGGAAACACCATATATTTT. Its protein product is CASSILGAGNTIYF.

This chain links TRBV7-8 with TRBJ2-7; maybe TRBD1 (6 bases). The CDR3 sequence is 14 residues long. Germline V gene data show CDR1 as SGHVS and CDR2 as FQNEAQ. With 7 bases removed from V and 6 bases from J, the gap between germline ends came to 19 bases. CDR3 region: CASNPLQGPLEQYF. CDR3 bases: TGTGCCAGCAACCCACTACAGGGACCCCTCGAGCAGTACTTC.